Described below is a single T cell receptor beta chain sequence and its context. The data belong to a study of prognosis after radiotherapy for stage I lung cancer. The CDR3 runs 13 residues. V dropped 4 bases and J dropped 8 bases, with 13 bases sitting between them. Germline lookup yields CDR1 SGHTA and CDR2 FQGNSA. Template was genomic DNA; TCR beta CDR3 amplified in two multiplex PCR rounds. First-round PCR, the initial amplification, used primers specific to each TRBV and TRBJ gene. TCRdb re-derived calls from the multiplex PCR reads in MiXCR, one entry per CDR3 protein. The sample yields 10,000 to 15,000 distinct CDR3 sequences, approximately 40% seen once.

This chain joins TRBV7-2 and TRBJ2-3; possible D gene TRBD2, 6 bases. The receptor was derived from a donor older than 45 with non-small cell lung cancer. This sample comprised PBMCs, obtained before or after stereotactic body radiation therapy (not recorded which). CDR3 in amino acids: CASSYTSIGTQYF. Written as DNA, the CDR3 is TGTGCCAGCAGCTATACTAGCATCGGTACGCAGTATTTT.